The 5 T cell receptor beta chains in this list originate from one sample, sequenced in a study of OX40 agonist ivuxolimab in advanced cancers. Here immunoSEQ multiplex PCR was the method, and the copy in TCRdb shows in-frame clones only, minus some. The sample records about 65,000 clones, roughly 80% being singletons. The sample here was CD4+ or CD8+ T cells sorted from blood, taken in a trial of the OX40 agonist ivuxolimab. The receptors here all came from an adult with an advanced solid tumor such as melanoma, head and neck, liver or kidney cancer.

Concerning this clone itself: At one of its ends the junction is not consistent with the germline gene, which may arise from a read error. V is TRBV30 and J is TRBJ2-2, with D possibly called TRBD1 or TRBD2 (6 bases each). There are 13 residues in the CDR3. Germline V gene sequence: CDR1 GTSNPN, CDR2 SVGIG (reference sequence). This CDR3 is CAWSVHGGAGPSF. Here the CDR3 DNA reads TGTGCCTGGAGTGTACATGGGGGCGCGGGGCCCTCTTTT.

V is TRBV10-3 and J is TRBJ2-6; no reliable D call. The germline CDR1 and CDR2 sequences are ENHRY and SYGVKD. The CDR3 length is 15 residues. V gave up 1 base and J gave up 2 bases, with 6 bases separating them. CDR3 sequence reads: CAISELGTGANVLTF. In DNA form, the CDR3 reads TGTGCCATCAGTGAGTTGGGGACTGGGGCCAACGTCCTGACTTTC.

The J gene is TRBJ1-2, the V gene TRBV5-1; a weak D match, TRBD1 (6 bases). Germline values: CDR1 SGHRS, CDR2 YFSETQ. The CDR3 has 15 residues. V lost 4 bases, J lost 2 bases, and 15 bases lay in between. CDR3 coding DNA: TGCGCCAGCAGCCGGACAGACTTCATAAACTATGGCTACACCTTC. It is translated as CASSRTDFINYGYTF.

This chain uses TRBV4-2 with TRBJ1-3, with D perhaps TRBD1 (6 bases). Trimming took 0 bases from V and 12 from J, leaving 18 bases between them. CDR1 and CDR2 (germline): LGHNA, YNFKEQ. This CDR3 has 15 residues. CDR3 in DNA: TGTGCCAGCAGCCAAGATTGGGCAGGGGATCGTGTCATATATTTT. Translation gives CASSQDWAGDRVIYF.

The count of this clone is one. V gene TRBV30 combines with J gene TRBJ2-3; 14 positions match TRBD2. The CDR3 length is 16 residues. Germline V gene sequence: CDR1 GTSNPN, CDR2 SVGIG (reference sequence). The ends lost 1 base at V and 1 base at J; junction bases unmatched: 1. CDR3: CAWSEGLAGGTDTQYF. The CDR3 DNA reads as TGTGCCTGGAGTGAGGGACTAGCGGGAGGCACAGATACGCAGTATTTT.